This T cell receptor beta chain stems from a study of CD8 T cells in ankylosing spondylitis. CDR3 length: 14 residues. Germline V gene sequence: CDR1 LGHDT, CDR2 YNNKEL (reference sequence). With 7 bases clipped from V and 8 bases from J, the junction kept 11 bases outside the gene matches. Quantitative 5'-RACE with molecular barcodes generated TCR beta libraries. TCRdb called the 5' RACE reads again in MiXCR, with one record for every CDR3 protein. The sample lists roughly 220,000 distinct CDR3 sequences, 10% to 13% seen once, with 21% in the top ten. General observations from the study: Clones linked to disease, bearing a CD8+ phenotype, were relatively rare in peripheral blood. There was reportedly significant enrichment of clones that were disease-linked in matched ankylosing spondylitis synovial fluid. There were earlier reports of some motif variants in reactive arthritis synovial fluid and blood.

This clonotype was observed at least ten times. Its target is unknown. The specimen sequenced was blood, either unsorted or a sorted T cell fraction (not recorded which). The chain employs TRBV3-1 and TRBJ1-2, with TRBD1 matching over 9 bases. The TCR was taken from a male donor with ankylosing spondylitis or in good health (not recorded which). This chain's CDR3 is CASNPGQGGRGYTF. The CDR3 DNA is TGTGCCAGCAACCCGGGACAGGGCGGACGAGGCTACACCTTC.